This is a list of T cell receptor beta chains from one sample in a study of blood T cell repertoires in COVID-19. The table came from immunoSEQ multiplex PCR; TCRdb's copy has only in-frame clones and leaves some out. The table lists under 250,000 clones, 75% to 90% of them singletons. The source material was peripheral blood. The receptors were sampled from a woman in her 70s with active or convalescent COVID-19. The CDR3 runs from the conserved cysteine through the conserved F or W. The order of the fields is clone size, J gene, V gene, D gene, CDR3 protein, CDR3 DNA. D genes are given only for firm matches. Part of the rows lack a size; the others show once, few, many or a class for expanded clones.

abundance: NA; j_gene: TRBJ1-6; v_gene: TRBV6-6; d_gene: NA; CDR3aa: CASRQGSYNSPLHF; CDR3nt: TGTGCCAGCAGACAGGGATCCTATAATTCACCCCTCCACTTT
abundance: few; j_gene: TRBJ2-7; v_gene: TRBV19; d_gene: TRBD2; CDR3aa: CASSKGPAGGYEQYF; CDR3nt: TGTGCCAGTAGTAAGGGGCCAGCGGGAGGGTACGAGCAGTACTTC
abundance: few; j_gene: TRBJ2-1; v_gene: TRBV5-1; d_gene: TRBD2; CDR3aa: CASIRTSGAIGGNEQFF; CDR3nt: TGCGCCAGCATAAGGACTAGCGGGGCGATTGGGGGCAATGAGCAGTTCTTC
abundance: NA; j_gene: TRBJ1-4; v_gene: TRBV5-1; d_gene: NA; CDR3aa: CASSGQTTNEKLFF; CDR3nt: TGCGCCAGCAGCGGACAGACAACTAATGAAAAACTGTTTTTT
abundance: NA; j_gene: TRBJ2-3; v_gene: TRBV7-2; d_gene: NA; CDR3aa: CASSPGTDGRDTQYF; CDR3nt: TGTGCCAGCAGTCCCGGGACCGACGGGAGAGATACGCAGTATTTT
abundance: NA; j_gene: TRBJ2-7; v_gene: TRBV7-2; d_gene: TRBD1; CDR3aa: CASSLGGGDRVYEQYF; CDR3nt: TGTGCCAGCAGCTTGGGAGGAGGGGACAGGGTCTACGAGCAGTACTTC
abundance: NA; j_gene: TRBJ1-2; v_gene: TRBV15; d_gene: NA; CDR3aa: CATSRDGGDRYGYTF; CDR3nt: TGTGCCACCAGCAGAGATGGGGGGGATAGGTATGGCTACACCTTC
abundance: NA; j_gene: TRBJ1-5; v_gene: TRBV19; d_gene: NA; CDR3aa: CASSPQGRQPQHF; CDR3nt: TGTGCCAGTAGTCCCCAGGGCAGGCAGCCCCAGCATTTT
abundance: NA; j_gene: TRBJ1-2; v_gene: TRBV9; d_gene: NA; CDR3aa: CASSFGDSGGYTF; CDR3nt: TGTGCCAGCAGCTTCGGGGATTCGGGTGGCTACACCTTC
abundance: NA; j_gene: TRBJ2-3; v_gene: TRBV6-5; d_gene: NA; CDR3aa: CASSYSRTEVDTQYF; CDR3nt: TGTGCCAGCAGTTACTCAAGGACAGAGGTAGATACGCAGTATTTT
abundance: NA; j_gene: TRBJ1-2; v_gene: TRBV3-1/TRBV3-2; d_gene: NA; CDR3aa: CASSPEAAPGGYTF; CDR3nt: TGTGCCAGCAGCCCTGAGGCGGCCCCCGGGGGCTACACCTTC
abundance: NA; j_gene: TRBJ1-4; v_gene: TRBV27; d_gene: NA; CDR3aa: CASSLSAKLSAVEKLFF; CDR3nt: TGTGCCAGCAGTTTGTCGGCGAAGCTCAGCGCGGTTGAAAAACTGTTTTTT
abundance: NA; j_gene: TRBJ1-5; v_gene: TRBV12-3/TRBV12-4; d_gene: NA; CDR3aa: CASSNRDQPQHF; CDR3nt: TGTGCCAGCAGTAACCGCGATCAGCCCCAGCATTTT
abundance: NA; j_gene: TRBJ1-1; v_gene: TRBV25-1; d_gene: NA; CDR3aa: CASTRTVKTEAFF; CDR3nt: TGTGCCAGCACTAGGACAGTAAAAACTGAAGCTTTCTTT
abundance: NA; j_gene: TRBJ1-4; v_gene: TRBV5-5; d_gene: NA; CDR3aa: CASSSRGGEIEKLFF; CDR3nt: TGTGCCAGCAGCTCAAGAGGGGGGGAAATCGAAAAACTGTTTTTT
abundance: NA; j_gene: TRBJ2-6; v_gene: TRBV29-1; d_gene: TRBD1; CDR3aa: CSVEGQGGGTANVLTF; CDR3nt: TGCAGCGTTGAAGGACAGGGGGGTGGTACGGCCAACGTCCTGACTTTC
abundance: NA; j_gene: TRBJ1-2; v_gene: TRBV6-5; d_gene: NA; CDR3aa: CASSYDRAGARGYTF; CDR3nt: TGTGCCAGCAGTTACGATCGGGCGGGGGCGCGGGGCTACACCTTC
abundance: NA; j_gene: TRBJ1-5; v_gene: TRBV29-1; d_gene: NA; CDR3aa: CSVEDPGQPQHF; CDR3nt: TGCAGCGTTGAAGATCCGGGTCAGCCCCAGCATTTT
abundance: once; j_gene: TRBJ2-7; v_gene: TRBV7-9; d_gene: NA; CDR3aa: CASGNRTAYEQYF; CDR3nt: TGTGCCAGCGGTAACAGGACAGCCTACGAGCAGTACTTC
abundance: NA; j_gene: TRBJ2-5; v_gene: TRBV7-6; d_gene: TRBD2; CDR3aa: CASSPRFGGDETQYF; CDR3nt: TGTGCCAGCAGCCCTAGGTTCGGGGGGGACGAGACCCAGTACTTC
abundance: once; j_gene: TRBJ2-7; v_gene: TRBV10-1; d_gene: TRBD1; CDR3aa: CASSESGTASLEQYF; CDR3nt: TGCGCCAGCAGTGAGTCCGGGACAGCCTCCTTAGAGCAGTACTTC
abundance: NA; j_gene: TRBJ2-1; v_gene: TRBV5-1; d_gene: NA; CDR3aa: CASSLVSVSYNEQFF; CDR3nt: TGCGCCAGCAGCTTGGTCAGCGTCTCCTACAATGAGCAGTTCTTC
abundance: NA; j_gene: TRBJ2-7; v_gene: TRBV30; d_gene: TRBD2; CDR3aa: CAWSVFAGGNEQYF; CDR3nt: TGTGCCTGGAGTGTATTTGCGGGAGGTAACGAGCAGTACTTC
abundance: few; j_gene: TRBJ1-4; v_gene: TRBV4-3; d_gene: NA; CDR3aa: CASSRPGSLGDEKLFF; CDR3nt: TGCGCCAGCAGCCGTCCCGGGTCTTTAGGGGATGAAAAACTGTTTTTT
abundance: NA; j_gene: TRBJ2-1; v_gene: TRBV12-3/TRBV12-4; d_gene: NA; CDR3aa: CASSLSQGVGRFF; CDR3nt: TGTGCCAGCAGTTTATCACAGGGAGTCGGTCGGTTCTTC
abundance: NA; j_gene: TRBJ2-5; v_gene: TRBV11-2; d_gene: NA; CDR3aa: CASSLGAGGETQYF; CDR3nt: TGTGCCAGCAGCTTAGGGGCAGGGGGGGAGACCCAGTACTTC
abundance: NA; j_gene: TRBJ2-2; v_gene: TRBV11-3; d_gene: TRBD1; CDR3aa: CASSRLTGGTGELFF; CDR3nt: TGTGCCAGCAGCCGACTGACAGGGGGGACCGGGGAGCTGTTTTTT
abundance: NA; j_gene: TRBJ1-6; v_gene: TRBV4-2; d_gene: NA; CDR3aa: CASSSVFTGRNSPLHF; CDR3nt: TGTGCCAGCAGCTCAGTGTTTACAGGCAGAAATTCACCCCTCCACTTT
abundance: NA; j_gene: TRBJ2-7; v_gene: TRBV7-9; d_gene: TRBD1; CDR3aa: CASSLQGASYEQYF; CDR3nt: TGTGCCAGCAGCCTCCAGGGGGCTTCCTACGAGCAGTACTTC
abundance: once; j_gene: TRBJ2-7; v_gene: TRBV5-4; d_gene: NA; CDR3aa: CASSLDRDTSYEQYF; CDR3nt: TGTGCCAGCAGCTTAGACCGGGACACCTCCTACGAGCAGTACTTC
abundance: NA; j_gene: TRBJ2-3; v_gene: TRBV29-1; d_gene: NA; CDR3aa: CSVVGTYTDTQYF; CDR3nt: TGCAGCGTTGTGGGGACTTACACAGATACGCAGTATTTT
abundance: once; j_gene: TRBJ1-1; v_gene: TRBV5-1; d_gene: TRBD1; CDR3aa: CASSLGRQGGEAFF; CDR3nt: TGCGCCAGCAGCTTGGGTCGACAGGGTGGTGAAGCTTTCTTT
abundance: NA; j_gene: TRBJ1-5; v_gene: TRBV7-8; d_gene: NA; CDR3aa: CASSLSFLQPQHF; CDR3nt: TGTGCCAGCAGCTTAAGCTTTCTTCAGCCCCAGCATTTT